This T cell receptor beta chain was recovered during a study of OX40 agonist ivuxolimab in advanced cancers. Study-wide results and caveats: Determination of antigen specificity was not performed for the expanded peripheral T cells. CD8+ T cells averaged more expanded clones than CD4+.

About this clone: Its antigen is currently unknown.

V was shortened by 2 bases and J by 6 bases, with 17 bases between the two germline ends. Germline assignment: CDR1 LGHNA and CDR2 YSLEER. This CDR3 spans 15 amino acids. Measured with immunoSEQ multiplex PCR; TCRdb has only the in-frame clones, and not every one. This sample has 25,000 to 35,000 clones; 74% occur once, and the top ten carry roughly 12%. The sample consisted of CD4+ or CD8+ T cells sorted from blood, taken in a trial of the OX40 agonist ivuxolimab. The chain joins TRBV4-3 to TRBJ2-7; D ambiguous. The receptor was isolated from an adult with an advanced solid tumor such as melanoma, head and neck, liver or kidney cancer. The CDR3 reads CASSQSSIGAAEQYF. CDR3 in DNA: TGCGCCAGCAGCCAATCTTCTATTGGCGCTGCCGAGCAGTACTTC.